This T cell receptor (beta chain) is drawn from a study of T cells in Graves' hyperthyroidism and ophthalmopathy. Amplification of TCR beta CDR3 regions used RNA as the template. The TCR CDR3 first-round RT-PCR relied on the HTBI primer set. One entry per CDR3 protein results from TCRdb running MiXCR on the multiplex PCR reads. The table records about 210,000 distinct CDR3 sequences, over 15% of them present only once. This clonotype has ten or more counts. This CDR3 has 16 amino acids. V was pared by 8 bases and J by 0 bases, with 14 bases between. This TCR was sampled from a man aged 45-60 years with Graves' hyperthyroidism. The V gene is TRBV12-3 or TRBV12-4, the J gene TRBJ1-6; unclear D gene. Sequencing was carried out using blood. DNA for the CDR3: TGTGCCAGCGGCTTGCGGGGAGGCTCCTATAATTCACCCCTCCACTTT. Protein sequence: CASGLRGGSYNSPLHF.